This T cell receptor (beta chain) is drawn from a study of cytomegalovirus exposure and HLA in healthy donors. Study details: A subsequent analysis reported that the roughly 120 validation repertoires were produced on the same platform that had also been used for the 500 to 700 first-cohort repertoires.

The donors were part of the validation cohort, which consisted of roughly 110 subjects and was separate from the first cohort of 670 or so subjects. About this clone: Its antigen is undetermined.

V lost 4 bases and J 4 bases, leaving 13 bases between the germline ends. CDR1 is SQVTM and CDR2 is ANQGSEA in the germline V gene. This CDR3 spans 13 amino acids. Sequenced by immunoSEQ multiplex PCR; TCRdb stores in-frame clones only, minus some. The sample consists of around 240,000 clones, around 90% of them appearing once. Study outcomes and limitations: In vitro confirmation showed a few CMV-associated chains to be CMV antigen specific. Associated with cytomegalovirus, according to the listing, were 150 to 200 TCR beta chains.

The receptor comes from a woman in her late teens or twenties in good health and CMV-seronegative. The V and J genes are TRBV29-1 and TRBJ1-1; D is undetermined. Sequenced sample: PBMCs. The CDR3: CSVGRGGSTEAFF. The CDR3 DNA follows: TGCAGCGTTGGCAGAGGTGGAAGCACTGAAGCTTTCTTT.